Sequencing of this T cell receptor (beta chain) was carried out in a study of cytomegalovirus exposure and HLA in healthy donors. Study information: The early release's HLA-typed donors yielded 78 million or so unique TCRs.

Regarding this clone: The antigen remains unidentified.

PCR involved 60 Vbeta and 13 Jbeta primers. The table came from immunoSEQ multiplex PCR; TCRdb's copy has only in-frame clones and leaves some out. The sample lists around 120,000 clones; around 82% were seen once. Study-wide points: Across donors, sequencing depth was assumed by presence/absence analyses to be roughly uniform. The study designated 150 or so TCR beta chains cytomegalovirus-associated. Per a later analysis, about 17,000 TCR beta sequences showed association with HLA alleles at 0.05 false discovery rate.

The CDR3 totals 13 residues. The V end was cut by 6 bases, the J end by 5 bases, with 11 bases between. Germline V gene lookup returns CDR1 LNHDA and CDR2 SQIVND (reference sequence). The chain is built from TRBV19 and TRBJ1-5, with D perhaps TRBD1 (6 bases). Sequencing was done on a sample of PBMCs. This clonotype was obtained from a male donor in good health and CMV-seropositive. In nucleotides, the CDR3 is TGTGCCAGTAGGGAGACAGGCGATCAGCCCCAGCATTTT. This gives the protein CASRETGDQPQHF. The full variable domain, rest sourced from reference TRBV19 and TRBJ1-5, is DGGITQSPKYLFRKEGQNVTLSCEQNLNHDAMYWYRQDPGQGLRLIYYSQIVNDFQKGDIAEGYSVSREKKESFPLTVTSAQKNPTAFYLCASRETGDQPQHFGDGTRLSIL.